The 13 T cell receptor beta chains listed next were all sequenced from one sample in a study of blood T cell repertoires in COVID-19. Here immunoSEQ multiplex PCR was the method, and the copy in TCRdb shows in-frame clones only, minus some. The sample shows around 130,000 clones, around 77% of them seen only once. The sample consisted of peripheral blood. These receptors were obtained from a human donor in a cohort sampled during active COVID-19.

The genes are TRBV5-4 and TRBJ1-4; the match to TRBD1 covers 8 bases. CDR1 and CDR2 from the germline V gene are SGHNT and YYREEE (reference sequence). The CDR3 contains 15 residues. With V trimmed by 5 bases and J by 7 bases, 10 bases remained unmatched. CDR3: CASSKPGQDPEKLFF. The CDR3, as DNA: TGTGCCAGCAGTAAGCCGGGACAGGACCCTGAAAAACTGTTTTTT. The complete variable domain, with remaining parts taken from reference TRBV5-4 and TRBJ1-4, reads ETGVTQSPTHLIKTRGQQVTLRCSSQSGHNTVSWYQQALGQGPQFIFQYYREEENGRGNFPPRFSGLQFPNYSSELNVNALELDDSALYLCASSKPGQDPEKLFFGSGTQLSVL.

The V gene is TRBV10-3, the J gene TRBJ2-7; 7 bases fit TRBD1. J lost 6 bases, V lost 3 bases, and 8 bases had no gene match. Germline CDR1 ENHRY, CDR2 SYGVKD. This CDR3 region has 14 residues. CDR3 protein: CAISDPQGIGEQYF. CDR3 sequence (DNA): TGTGCCATCAGTGACCCACAGGGGATTGGCGAGCAGTACTTC.

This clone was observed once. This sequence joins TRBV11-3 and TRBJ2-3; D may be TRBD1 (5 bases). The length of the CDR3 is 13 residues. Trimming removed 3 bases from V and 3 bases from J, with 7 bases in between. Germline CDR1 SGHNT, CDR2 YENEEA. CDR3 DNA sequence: TGTGCCAGCAGCTTGCGACAGACAGATACGCAGTATTTT. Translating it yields CASSLRQTDTQYF.

CDR3: CASSQTRADSPLHF. CDR3 in DNA: TGTGCCAGCAGCCAAACCAGGGCTGATTCACCCCTCCACTTT. V usage is TRBV14 and J usage is TRBJ1-6, with a possible D match to TRBD1 (5 bases). From germline, CDR1 is SGHDN and CDR2 FVKESK. The CDR3 length is 14 residues. Trimming removed 2 bases from V and 8 bases from J, with 10 bases in between.

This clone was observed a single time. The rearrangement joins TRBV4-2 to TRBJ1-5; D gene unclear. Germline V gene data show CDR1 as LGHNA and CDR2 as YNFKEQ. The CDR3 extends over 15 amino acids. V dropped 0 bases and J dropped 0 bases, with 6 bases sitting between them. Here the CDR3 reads CASSQDRDSNQPQHF. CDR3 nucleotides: TGTGCCAGCAGCCAAGATCGGGATAGCAATCAGCCCCAGCATTTT.

The CDR3 protein is CASSPERQPYEQYF. For the CDR3, the DNA is TGTGCCAGTAGTCCCGAGAGGCAGCCCTACGAGCAGTACTTC. V gene TRBV19 combines with J gene TRBJ2-7, with D unresolved. This CDR3 spans 14 amino acids. Looked up from germline, CDR1 is LNHDA and CDR2 is SQIVND (reference sequence). Trimming removed 5 bases from V and 2 bases from J, with 13 bases in between.

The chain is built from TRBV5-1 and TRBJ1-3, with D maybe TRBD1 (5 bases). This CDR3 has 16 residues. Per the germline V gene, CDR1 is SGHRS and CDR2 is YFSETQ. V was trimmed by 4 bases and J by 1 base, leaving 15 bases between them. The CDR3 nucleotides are TGCGCCAGCAGCAGAACTGACAGTCCTTCTGGAAACACCATATATTTT. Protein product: CASSRTDSPSGNTIYF.

The CDR3 region has the DNA TGTGCCAGCAGCCAAGATCCCCTAGCGGGGATGAACACCGGGGAGCTGTTTTTT. Its translation is CASSQDPLAGMNTGELFF. V usage is TRBV4-2 and J usage is TRBJ2-2; TRBD2 agrees at 9 bases. The CDR3 extends over 18 amino acids. Germline V gene data show CDR1 as LGHNA and CDR2 as YNFKEQ. J gave up 1 base and V 0 bases, and 6 bases lay outside the gene matches.

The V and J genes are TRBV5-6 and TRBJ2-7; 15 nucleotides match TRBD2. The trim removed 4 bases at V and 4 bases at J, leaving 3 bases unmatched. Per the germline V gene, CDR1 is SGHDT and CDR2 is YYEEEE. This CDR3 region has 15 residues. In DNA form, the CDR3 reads TGTGCCAGCAGCCGGACTAGCGGGAGGGCTTACGAGCAGTACTTC. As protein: CASSRTSGRAYEQYF.

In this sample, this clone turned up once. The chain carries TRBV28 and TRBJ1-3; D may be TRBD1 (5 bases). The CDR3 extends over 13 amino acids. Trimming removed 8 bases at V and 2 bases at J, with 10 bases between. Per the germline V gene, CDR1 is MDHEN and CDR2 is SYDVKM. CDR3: CASLRVAGNTIYF. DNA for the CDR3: TGTGCCAGCCTCAGGGTGGCTGGAAACACCATATATTTT.

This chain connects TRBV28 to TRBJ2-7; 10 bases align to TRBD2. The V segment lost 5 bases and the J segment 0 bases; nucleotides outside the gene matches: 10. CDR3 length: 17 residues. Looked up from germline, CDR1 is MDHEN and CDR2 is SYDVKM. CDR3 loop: CASSPRSGRDLSYEQYF. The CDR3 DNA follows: TGTGCCAGCAGTCCGAGGAGCGGGAGGGATCTCTCCTACGAGCAGTACTTC.

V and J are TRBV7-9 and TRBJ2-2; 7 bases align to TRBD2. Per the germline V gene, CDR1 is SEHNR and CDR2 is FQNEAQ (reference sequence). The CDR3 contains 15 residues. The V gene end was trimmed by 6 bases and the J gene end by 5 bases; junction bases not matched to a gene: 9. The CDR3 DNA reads TGTGCCAGCAGTTCGGGAGGTGGGATGACCGGGGAGCTGTTTTTT. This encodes CASSSGGGMTGELFF.

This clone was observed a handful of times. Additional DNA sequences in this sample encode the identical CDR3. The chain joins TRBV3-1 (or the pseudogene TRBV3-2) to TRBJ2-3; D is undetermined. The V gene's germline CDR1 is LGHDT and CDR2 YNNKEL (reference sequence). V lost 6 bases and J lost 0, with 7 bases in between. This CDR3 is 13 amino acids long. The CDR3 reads CASSQRSTDTQYF. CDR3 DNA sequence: TGTGCCAGCAGTCAGCGTAGCACAGATACGCAGTATTTT.